Following are 17 T cell receptor beta chains from one sample sequenced in a study of blood T cells in healthy people across ages. Sample-barcoded 5' priming and a J-beta primer mix drove a second PCR of 7 to 11 cycles. TCRdb re-called the 5' RACE reads through MiXCR, storing one row per CDR3 protein. The data contain about 630,000 distinct CDR3 sequences, 21% of them singletons. The sequenced sample consisted of blood. The receptor set was obtained from a man between 65 and 85 years old in good health.

The chain is built from TRBV6-2 or TRBV6-3 and TRBJ2-7; D perhaps matches TRBD1 (6 bases). Germline lookup yields CDR1 MNHEY and CDR2 SVGEGT. The length of the CDR3 is 14 residues. V lost 3 bases, J lost 2 bases, and 11 bases lay in between. The CDR3 coding sequence is TGTGCCAGCAGTTATCCCCGGACAGCCTACGAGCAGTACTTC. This gives the protein CASSYPRTAYEQYF.

This clonotype was counted only a few times. The chain employs TRBV9 and TRBJ1-2; D not resolved. V dropped 3 bases and J dropped 8 bases, with 17 bases sitting between them. Germline V gene lookup returns CDR1 SGDLS and CDR2 YYNGEE. There are 14 residues in the CDR3. CDR3 sequence reads: CASSGTNPIFGYTF. Written as DNA, the CDR3 is TGTGCCAGCAGCGGAACAAACCCCATATTCGGCTACACCTTC.

Ten or more counts support this clonotype. The V and J genes are TRBV7-2 and TRBJ2-2; possibly TRBD1 or TRBD2 for D (5 bases each). The V gene lost 3 bases and the J gene lost 1 base, with 9 bases spanning the gap. Germline V CDR1 and CDR2: SGHTA, FQGNSA. This CDR3 contains 15 residues. The chain's CDR3 is CASSFEGRNTGELFF. CDR3 DNA: TGTGCCAGCAGCTTTGAGGGACGGAACACCGGGGAGCTGTTTTTT.

The J gene is TRBJ2-5, the V gene TRBV12-3 or TRBV12-4, with unresolved D. The CDR3 consists of 14 residues. Deletions cut 9 bases from V and 1 base from J, with 15 bases between. CDR3 in DNA: TGTGCCAGTCCAAGGGATGGGTGCCAAGAGACCCAGTACTTC. Amino acid sequence: CASPRDGCQETQYF.

This clonotype has just a few counts. This chain connects TRBV18 to TRBJ2-5; the match to TRBD2 covers 13 bases. After removal of 2 bases from V and 3 bases from J, the junction contained 9 bases not matched to a gene. The CDR3 totals 18 residues. The germline CDR1 and CDR2 sequences are KGHSH and LQKENI. Here the CDR3 DNA reads TGTGCCAGCTCACCATTCTCCCCGGGACTAGCGGGAAAAGAGACCCAGTACTTC. It specifies CASSPFSPGLAGKETQYF.

The V call is TRBV7-8, the J call TRBJ2-1, with D perhaps matching TRBD1 (5 bases). The V and J ends lost 7 bases and 4 bases respectively, with 14 bases between them. The germline gives CDR1 SGHVS, CDR2 FQNEAQ. The CDR3 runs to 14 residues. CDR3 sequence reads: CASTMNRLYNEQFF. Here the CDR3 DNA reads TGTGCCAGCACCATGAACAGGTTATACAATGAGCAGTTCTTC. Filled out from reference TRBV7-8 and TRBJ2-1, the complete variable domain reads GAGVSQSPRYKVAKRGQDVALRCDPISGHVSLFWYQQALGQGPEFLTYFQNEAQLDKSGLPSDRFFAERPEGSVSTLKIQRTQQEDSAVYLCASTMNRLYNEQFFGPGTRLTVL.

The chain recombines TRBV5-1 with TRBJ2-7; D may be TRBD2 (6 bases). The germline gives CDR1 SGHRS, CDR2 YFSETQ. This CDR3 is built from 17 residues. V was shortened by 2 bases and J by 4 bases, with 22 bases between the two germline ends. This CDR3 reads CASSFSEKSGGTYEQYF. The CDR3 nucleotides are TGCGCCAGCAGCTTTTCGGAGAAGTCTGGCGGGACGTACGAGCAGTACTTC. Combining the CDR3 with reference TRBV5-1 and TRBJ2-7 gives the whole variable domain KAGVTQTPRYLIKTRGQQVTLSCSPISGHRSVSWYQQTPGQGLQFLFEYFSETQRNKGNFPGRFSGRQFSNSRSEMNVSTLELGDSALYLCASSFSEKSGGTYEQYFGPGTRLTVT.

The rearrangement uses TRBV10-3 and TRBJ2-4; 7 bases match TRBD1. This CDR3 has 10 residues. The V gene end was trimmed by 10 bases and the J gene end by 8 bases; junction bases not matched to a gene: 2. The V gene's germline CDR1 is ENHRY and CDR2 SYGVKD. The CDR3 region is CATGQDIQYF. The CDR3 DNA is TGTGCCACCGGACAGGACATTCAGTACTTC.

This clonotype was seen ten or more times. The chain has TRBV12-3 or TRBV12-4 and TRBJ2-3, with 8 bases identical to TRBD2. V lost 4 bases and J lost 3; bases outside the gene matches: 3. The CDR3 is 14 residues long. The CDR3 spells CASSSTSETDTQYF. The CDR3 nucleotides read TGTGCCAGCAGTTCGACTAGCGAAACAGATACGCAGTATTTT.

V is TRBV7-3 and J is TRBJ2-5; D gene ambiguous. The germline V gene has CDR1 SGHTA and CDR2 FQGTGA. This CDR3 contains 13 residues. With 2 bases removed from V and 2 bases from J, the gap between germline ends came to 6 bases. The CDR3 DNA follows: TGTGCCAGCAGCTTATATGTGCAAGAGACCCAGTACTTC. This gives the protein CASSLYVQETQYF.

This clonotype has just a few counts. The J gene is TRBJ2-1, the V gene TRBV2, with D perhaps matching TRBD1 (5 bases). The length of the CDR3 is 13 residues. V dropped 4 bases and J dropped 9 bases, with 13 bases sitting between them. Germline V lookup: CDR1 SNHLY, CDR2 FYNNEI. The CDR3 nucleotides are TGTGCCAGCAGTGGTGGGGCCCCCAGTGAGCAGTTCTTC. Its protein product is CASSGGAPSEQFF.

DNA of the CDR3: TGTGCCAGCAGCTTAACTCTAGAGCATGAGCAGTTCTTC. Amino acids: CASSLTLEHEQFF. The gene calls are TRBV11-2 and TRBJ2-1; no reliable D call. This CDR3 is built from 13 residues. Germline CDR1 and CDR2: SGHAT and FQNNGV. V lost 2 bases, J lost 8 bases, and 10 bases lay in between.

This clonotype appeared a few times. This chain connects TRBV7-3 to TRBJ2-2; 7 nucleotides agree with TRBD1. V was clipped by 4 bases and J by 4 bases; unmatched bases: 3. Germline V gene sequence: CDR1 SGHTA, CDR2 FQGTGA. The CDR3 consists of 14 residues. CDR3 in DNA: TGTGCCAGCAGCTCACAGGGGACCACCGGGGAGCTGTTTTTT. Residues: CASSSQGTTGELFF.

This clonotype showed up just a few times. At one boundary the junction diverges from the germline segment, which might be a read error. The V gene is TRBV14, the J gene TRBJ2-1; 11 nucleotides align to TRBD2. Germline-derived CDR1 and CDR2 are SGHDN and FVKESK. This CDR3 contains 14 residues. The CDR3 loop reads CAGSQDSGRAFQFF. The CDR3 DNA reads as TGTGCCGGCAGCCAAGATAGCGGGAGGGCTTTCCAGTTCTTC.

CDR3 residues: CASSRGTGSSDTQYF. CDR3 sequence (DNA): TGTGCCAGCAGCCGCGGGACAGGGTCATCGGATACGCAGTATTTT. The chain couples TRBV6-5 to TRBJ2-3, with 9 bases that match TRBD1. The CDR3 covers 15 residues. Trimming took 6 bases from V and 6 from J; bases not matched to a gene: 10. Germline-derived CDR1 and CDR2 are MNHEY and SVGAGI.

In its sample, this clonotype was seen many times. This sequence joins TRBV4-1 and TRBJ2-5; D is uncertain. TRBJ2-1 matches the DNA end more closely, so the J call is doubtful. CDR1 MGHRA and CDR2 YSYEKL come from the germline V gene. The CDR3 runs 14 residues. For the CDR3, the DNA is TGCGCCAGCAGCCAAGAATGGCCTCTACCCGAGCAGTTCTTC. This codes for CASSQEWPLPEQFF.

The CDR3, as DNA: TGTGCCAGCAGTTCCGACAGGGACTCCTACGAGCAGTACTTC. Translation gives CASSSDRDSYEQYF. The V and J genes are TRBV6-6 and TRBJ2-7; TRBD1 aligns across 7 bases. CDR1 is MNHNY, CDR2 SVGAGI, per germline (reference sequence). After removal of 4 bases from V and 0 bases from J, the junction contained 3 bases not matched to a gene. The length of the CDR3 is 14 residues.